Listed below are T cell receptor beta chains from one sample, sequenced in a study of CXCR3-negative and CXCR3-positive naive CD8 T cells. TCRdb re-called the 5' RACE reads and shows each CDR3 protein once, DNA omitted. The ten most abundant clones cover around 1.4% of a sample with under 85,000 distinct CDR3 sequences. Input material: naive CXCR3- CD8+ T cells from blood. These receptors all stem from a human donor in good health. Some clones in this sample may be carry-over from other donors' samples. CDR3s include the opening cysteine and the closing phenylalanine or tryptophan.

TRBV28	TRBJ2-7	CASSLSPVRDEQYF
TRBV29-1	TRBJ2-2	CSVVGETGELFF
TRBV29-1	TRBJ1-2	CSVVRRDAEINYGYTF
TRBV14	TRBJ2-7	CASSQVTRGSEQYF
TRBV29-1	TRBJ2-7	CSVGFSYEQYF
TRBV4-3	TRBJ2-1	CASSSGTSGNNEQFF
TRBV29-1	TRBJ2-6	CSVEGQGLSGANVLTF
TRBV19	TRBJ2-1	CASSLPGGAYNEQFF
TRBV15	TRBJ2-2	CATSDRDPSWTGELFF
TRBV14	TRBJ2-1	CASSQEVSSYNEQFF
TRBV7-9	TRBJ2-7	CASSLTQGPYRFRQYF
TRBV29-1	TRBJ1-1	CSVDLRGGTEAFF
TRBV29-1	TRBJ2-7	CSVAVTYEQYF
TRBV9	TRBJ1-1	CASSPSGPGDTEAFF
TRBV7-3	TRBJ2-1	CASSRRVARAYNEQFF
TRBV20-1	TRBJ2-1	CSVGGYGSYNEQFF
TRBV20-1	TRBJ2-7	CSARDLGGGDSYEQYF